The clone carrying this T cell receptor beta chain has a count of ten or more. With iRepertoire HTBI primers and Arm-PCR of CDR3 regions, TCR beta libraries were built. MiXCR, run by TCRdb on the multiplex PCR reads, gives a single entry per CDR3 protein. The sample lists about 530,000 distinct CDR3 sequences, 15% to 20% occurring once. This record belongs to a study of regulatory T cells in long-lasting Graves disease. Stated time point: newly diagnosed GD, antithyroid drugs for less than 3 months. The TCR library was prepared using RNA isolated from PBMCs. Germline V gives CDR1 DFQATT, CDR2 SNEGSKA (reference sequence). The CDR3 runs to 11 residues. The same sample was also studied in work on T cells in Graves' hyperthyroidism and ophthalmopathy. Per that paper: Researchers barred patients who had uncontrolled infection, other autoimmune disease, pregnancy or lactation.

The gene calls are TRBV20-1 and TRBJ1-1; no clear D gene. The clonotype comes from a woman aged 35 to 59 with Graves disease. The source material was peripheral blood mononuclear cells (PBMCs), sampled at new diagnosis, from a patient treated with antithyroid drugs. CDR3 sequence (DNA): TGCAGCGGGGAGAGGAACACTGAAGCTTTCTTT. Protein: CSGERNTEAFF.